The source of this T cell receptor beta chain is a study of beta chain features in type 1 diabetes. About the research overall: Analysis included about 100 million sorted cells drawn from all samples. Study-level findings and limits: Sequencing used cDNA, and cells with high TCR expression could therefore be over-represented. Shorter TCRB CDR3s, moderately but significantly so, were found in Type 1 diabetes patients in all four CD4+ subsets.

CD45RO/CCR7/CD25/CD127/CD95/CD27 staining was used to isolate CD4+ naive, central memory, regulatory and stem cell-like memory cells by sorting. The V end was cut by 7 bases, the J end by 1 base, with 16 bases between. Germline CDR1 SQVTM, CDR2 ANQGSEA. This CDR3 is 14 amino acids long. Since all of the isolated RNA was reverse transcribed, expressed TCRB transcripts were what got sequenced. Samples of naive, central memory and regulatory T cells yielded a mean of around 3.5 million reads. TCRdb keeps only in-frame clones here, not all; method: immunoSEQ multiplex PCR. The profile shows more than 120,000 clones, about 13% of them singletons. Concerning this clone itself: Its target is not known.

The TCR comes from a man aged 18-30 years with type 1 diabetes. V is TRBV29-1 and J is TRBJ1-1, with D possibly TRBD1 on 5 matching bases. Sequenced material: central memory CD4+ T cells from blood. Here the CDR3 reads CSAQGAVPNTEAFF. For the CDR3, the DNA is TGCAGCGCCCAAGGGGCGGTACCGAACACTGAAGCTTTCTTT.